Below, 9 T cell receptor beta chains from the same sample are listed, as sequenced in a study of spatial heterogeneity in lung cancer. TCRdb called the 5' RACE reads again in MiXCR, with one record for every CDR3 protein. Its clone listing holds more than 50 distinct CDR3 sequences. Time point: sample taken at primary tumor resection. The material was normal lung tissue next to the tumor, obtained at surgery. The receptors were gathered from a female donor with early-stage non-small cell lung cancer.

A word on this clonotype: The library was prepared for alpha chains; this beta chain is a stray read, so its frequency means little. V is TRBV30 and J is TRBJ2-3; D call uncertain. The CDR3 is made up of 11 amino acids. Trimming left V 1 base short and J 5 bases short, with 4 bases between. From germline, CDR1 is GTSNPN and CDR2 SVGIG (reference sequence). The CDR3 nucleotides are TGTGCCTGGAGTGCGGGAGATACGCAGTATTTT. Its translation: CAWSAGDTQYF.

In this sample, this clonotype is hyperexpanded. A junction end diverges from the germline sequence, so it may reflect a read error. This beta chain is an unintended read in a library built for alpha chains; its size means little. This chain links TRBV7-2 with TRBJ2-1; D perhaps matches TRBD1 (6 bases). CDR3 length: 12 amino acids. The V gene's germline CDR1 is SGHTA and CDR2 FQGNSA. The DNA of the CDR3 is TGTGCCAGCAGTTTAGCCACAGGGTTTGTTTTCTTC. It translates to CASSLATGFVFF.

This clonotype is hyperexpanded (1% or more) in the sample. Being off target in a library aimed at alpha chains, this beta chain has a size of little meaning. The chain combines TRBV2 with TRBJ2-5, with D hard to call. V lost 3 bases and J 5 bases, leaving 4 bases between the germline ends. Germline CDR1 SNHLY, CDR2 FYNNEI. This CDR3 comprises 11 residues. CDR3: CASSDRETQYF. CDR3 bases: TGTGCCAGCAGTGATCGGGAGACCCAGTACTTC.

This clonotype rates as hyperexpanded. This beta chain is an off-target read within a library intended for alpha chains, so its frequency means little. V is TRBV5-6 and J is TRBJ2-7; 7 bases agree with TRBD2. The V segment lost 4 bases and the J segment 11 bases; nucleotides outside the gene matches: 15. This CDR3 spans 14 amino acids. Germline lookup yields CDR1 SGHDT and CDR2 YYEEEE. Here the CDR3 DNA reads TGTGCCAGCAGCGGGGGGGAGGTAACGGTGGAGGAGTACTTC. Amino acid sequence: CASSGGEVTVEEYF.

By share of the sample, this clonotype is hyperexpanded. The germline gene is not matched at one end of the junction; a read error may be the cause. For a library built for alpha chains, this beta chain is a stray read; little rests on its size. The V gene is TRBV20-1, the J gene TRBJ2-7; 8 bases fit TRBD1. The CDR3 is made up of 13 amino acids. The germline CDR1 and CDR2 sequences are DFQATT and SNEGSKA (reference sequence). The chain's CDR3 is CSSSFGQGDEQYF. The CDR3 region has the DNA TGCAGTTCTAGTTTTGGACAGGGAGACGAGCAGTACTTC.

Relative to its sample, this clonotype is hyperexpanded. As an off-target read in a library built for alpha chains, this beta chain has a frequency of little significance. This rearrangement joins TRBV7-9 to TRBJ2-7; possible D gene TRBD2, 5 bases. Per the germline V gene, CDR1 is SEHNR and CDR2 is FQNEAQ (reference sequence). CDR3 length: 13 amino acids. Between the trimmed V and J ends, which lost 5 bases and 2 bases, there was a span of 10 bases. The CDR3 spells CASSRRETYEQYF. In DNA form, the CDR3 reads TGTGCCAGCAGCCGAAGGGAGACCTACGAGCAGTACTTC.

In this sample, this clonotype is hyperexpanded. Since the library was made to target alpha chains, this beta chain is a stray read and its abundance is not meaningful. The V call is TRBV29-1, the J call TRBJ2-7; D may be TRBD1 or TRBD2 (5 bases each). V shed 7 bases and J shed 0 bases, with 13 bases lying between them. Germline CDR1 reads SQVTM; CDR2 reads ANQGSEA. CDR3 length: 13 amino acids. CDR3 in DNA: TGCAGCGCTGGGACCGATAGCTCCTACGAGCAGTACTTC. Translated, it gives CSAGTDSSYEQYF.

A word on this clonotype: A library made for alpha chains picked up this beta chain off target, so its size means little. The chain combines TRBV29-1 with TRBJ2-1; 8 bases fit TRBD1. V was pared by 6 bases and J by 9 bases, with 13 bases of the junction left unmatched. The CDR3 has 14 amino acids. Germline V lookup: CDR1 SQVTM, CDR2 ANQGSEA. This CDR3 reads CSVLKTHTGGEQFF. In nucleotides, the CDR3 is TGCAGCGTCTTGAAGACTCATACAGGGGGTGAGCAGTTCTTC.

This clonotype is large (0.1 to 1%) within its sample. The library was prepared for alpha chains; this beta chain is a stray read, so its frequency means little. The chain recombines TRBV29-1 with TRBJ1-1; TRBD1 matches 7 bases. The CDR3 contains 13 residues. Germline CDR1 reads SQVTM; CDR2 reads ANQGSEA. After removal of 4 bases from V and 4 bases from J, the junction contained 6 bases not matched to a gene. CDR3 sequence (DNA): TGCAGCGTTGTCCACCAGGGGGGCACTGAAGCTTTCTTT. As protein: CSVVHQGGTEAFF.